These T cell receptor beta chains were read from a single sample in a study of T cell repertoires in cytomegalovirus infection. Each CDR3 protein is one row after TCRdb ran MiXCR on the reads. The sample has a few hundred thousand distinct CDR3 sequences; 40% are singletons. Their target antigens are unknown. Material: cultured PBMCs, obtained from culture after CMV antigen stimulation. These receptors all come from a human donor in good health (CMV status not recorded). Some clones in this sample may be carry-over from other donors' samples. CDR3s include the opening cysteine and the closing phenylalanine or tryptophan. The D gene is left open where the match is weak. Size is stated for part of the rows, as once, few or many counts, or as a class when the clone is expanded.

v_gene	d_gene	abundance	len	j_gene	CDR3aa	CDR3nt
TRBV19	TRBD2	few	15	TRBJ2-3	CASSLGPSGGNTQYF	TGTGCCAGTAGTCTAGGGCCTAGCGGGGGAAATACGCAGTATTTT
TRBV2	TRBD1	.	17	TRBJ1-1	CASSEGGRGRGNTEAFF	TGTGCCAGCAGTGAAGGAGGCAGGGGGCGGGGGAACACTGAAGCTTTCTTT
TRBV6-1	.	.	16	TRBJ2-6	CASSDTGISGANVLTF	TGTGCCAGCAGTGACACAGGGATCTCTGGGGCCAACGTCCTGACTTTC
TRBV7-9	.	.	14	TRBJ1-2	CASSLGARNYGYTF	TGTGCCAGCAGCTTGGGGGCCCGTAACTATGGCTACACCTTC
TRBV20-1	.	.	14	TRBJ1-6	CSASPPADDSPLHF	TGCAGTGCTAGCCCCCCGGCTGATGATTCACCCCTCCACTTT
TRBV7-2	.	many	12	TRBJ1-1	CASSLVGQGAFF	TGTGCCAGCAGCTTAGTCGGGCAGGGAGCTTTCTTT
TRBV6-5	TRBD2	.	16	TRBJ2-7	CASSYTSGRFGGEQYF	TGTGCCAGCAGTTACACTAGCGGGAGGTTTGGGGGCGAGCAGTACTTC
TRBV7-8	.	few	15	TRBJ1-2	CASSTARSLGRGYTF	TGTGCCAGCAGCACAGCACGGAGTTTGGGTCGTGGCTACACCTTC
TRBV6-1	TRBD2	.	17	TRBJ2-1	CASSLKRLAGSYNEQFF	TGTGCCAGCAGCCTCAAAAGACTAGCGGGCTCCTACAATGAGCAGTTCTTC
TRBV11-2	TRBD1	.	13	TRBJ1-1	CASSDRGYTEAFF	TGTGCCAGCAGCGACAGGGGATACACTGAAGCTTTCTTT
TRBV18	.	.	15	TRBJ2-5	CASSPLQGVLETQYF	TGTGCCAGCTCACCACTACAGGGAGTCCTTGAGACCCAGTACTTC
TRBV6-2/TRBV6-3	TRBD1	.	16	TRBJ1-1	CASSYWGQGRNTEAFF	TGTGCCAGCAGTTACTGGGGACAGGGGAGGAACACTGAAGCTTTCTTT
TRBV11-2	.	few	15	TRBJ2-3	CASSAREQSTDTQYF	TGTGCCAGCAGCGCACGGGAACAAAGCACAGATACGCAGTATTTT
TRBV28	TRBD2	.	15	TRBJ2-7	CASSWTSGRSHEQYF	TGTGCCAGCAGTTGGACTAGCGGGAGATCCCACGAGCAGTACTTC